This note documents a single T cell receptor beta chain sequence. As yet, its antigen is unknown. The sample belongs to a study of response to subunit inactivated influenza vaccine. Between the trimmed V and J ends, which lost 5 bases and 2 bases, there was a span of 14 bases. Germline V gene data show CDR1 as SGHTA and CDR2 as FQGNSA. CDR3 length: 15 amino acids. Study observations and caveats: T cells newly recruited by each seasonal influenza vaccination are few, the authors suggested.

A single record per CDR3 protein comes from TCRdb applying MiXCR to the RT-PCR reads. The sample has 500,000 to 750,000 distinct CDR3 sequences, roughly 15% seen once. The receptor was derived from a man in his fifties who received an inactivated influenza vaccine. The sample in question was PBMCs from blood, obtained 11 to 12 days after vaccination. J is TRBJ2-3 and V is TRBV7-2, with D perhaps TRBD1 (5 bases). The chain's CDR3 is CASSPTGWFTDTQYF. CDR3 nucleotides: TGTGCCAGCAGCCCAACAGGCTGGTTCACAGATACGCAGTATTTT.